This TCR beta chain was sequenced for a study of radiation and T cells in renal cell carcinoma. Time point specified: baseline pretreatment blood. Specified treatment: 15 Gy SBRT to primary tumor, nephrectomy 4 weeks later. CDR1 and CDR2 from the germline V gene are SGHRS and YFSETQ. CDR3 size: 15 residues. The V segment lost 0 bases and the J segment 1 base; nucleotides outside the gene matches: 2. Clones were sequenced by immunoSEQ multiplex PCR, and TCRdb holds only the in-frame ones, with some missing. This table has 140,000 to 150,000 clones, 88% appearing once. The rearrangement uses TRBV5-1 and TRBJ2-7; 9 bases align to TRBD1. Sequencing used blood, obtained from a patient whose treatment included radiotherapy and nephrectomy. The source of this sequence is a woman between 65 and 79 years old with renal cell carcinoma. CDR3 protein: CASSLEGQGSYEQYF. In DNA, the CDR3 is TGCGCCAGCAGCTTGGAGGGACAGGGTTCCTACGAGCAGTACTTC.